Listed below are T cell receptor beta chains from one sample, sequenced in a study. TCRdb re-called the 5' RACE reads with MiXCR, one entry per CDR3 protein. This sample has 50,000 to 60,000 distinct CDR3 sequences, with about a fifth found just once. Sequenced sample: tumor-infiltrating Tregs sorted from the breast tumor. These TCRs come from a female donor with breast cancer. Each CDR3 is given with its conserved first and last residue. D genes are given only for firm matches. For some rows the clone size is stated as once, few or many, or as a class when expanded; others skip it.

TRBJ2-2 | many | NA | TRBV7-2 | TGTGCCAGCAGCCGGGACTCTAACACCGGGGAGCTGTTTTTT | CASSRDSNTGELFF
TRBJ2-5 | medium-sized | NA | TRBV12-3/TRBV12-4 | TGTGCCAGCAGTACGAAGGCGGTCGGGACCCAGTACTTC | CASSTKAVGTQYF
TRBJ2-7 | few | NA | TRBV6-2/TRBV6-3 | TGTGCCAGCAGTTATGGCTTCGGGGGCGGCTCCTACGAGCAGTACTTC | CASSYGFGGGSYEQYF
TRBJ1-2 | NA | NA | TRBV10-1 | TGCGCCAGCAGTGAGTCTGAGTCCAACCTCAGGGGTGGCGGCCACACCTTC | CASSESESNLRGGGHTF
TRBJ2-5 | NA | TRBD1 | TRBV20-1 | TGCAGTGCTAGAGCACCTGGACAGGGGTTAGAGACCCAGTACTTC | CSARAPGQGLETQYF
TRBJ2-7 | many | NA | TRBV28 | TGTGCCAGCAGTTCCCCGTGGGCACCCTCCTACGAGCAGTACTTC | CASSSPWAPSYEQYF
TRBJ2-2 | few | NA | TRBV5-1 | TGCGCCAGCAGCTTGGTGGCCGCAGGGGAGCTGTTTTTT | CASSLVAAGELFF
TRBJ2-2 | few | NA | TRBV5-1 | TGCGCCAGCAGCTTGGCGGGGCTCGGAGCCGGGGAGCTGTTTTTT | CASSLAGLGAGELFF
TRBJ1-3 | few | NA | TRBV7-9 | TGTGCCAGCAGTTATTGGGTGGCGAATTCTGGAAACACCATATATTTT | CASSYWVANSGNTIYF
TRBJ2-7 | many | TRBD1 | TRBV6-5 | TGTGCCAGCAGTTACACCTCCGGGACAGGGGGCAACGAGCAGTACTTC | CASSYTSGTGGNEQYF
TRBJ2-2 | NA | TRBD2 | TRBV28 | TGTGCCACCCTGATTGGAGCGGGAAACACCGGGGAGCTGTTTTTT | CATLIGAGNTGELFF
TRBJ2-5 | few | TRBD2 | TRBV6-1 | TGTGCCAGCAGTTCTCCGGGACTAGCGGCAAAAGAGACCCAGTACTTC | CASSSPGLAAKETQYF
TRBJ2-7 | few | NA | TRBV28 | TGTGCCAGCAGTCCCCACAGGACAGCCTACGAGCAGTACTTC | CASSPHRTAYEQYF
TRBJ2-5 | NA | NA | TRBV6-2/TRBV6-3 | TGTGCCAGCAGTCCCGGGGCAGGCTTCCAAGAGACCCAGTACTTC | CASSPGAGFQETQYF
TRBJ2-5 | few | TRBD1 | TRBV5-1 | TGCGCCAGCAGCTCAGGGGGCCGGCAAGAGACCCAGTACTTC | CASSSGGRQETQYF
TRBJ2-2 | NA | TRBD2 | TRBV4-1 | TGCGCCAGCAGCCAGGGACTAGCGGGGCGCACCGGGGAGCTGTTTTTT | CASSQGLAGRTGELFF
TRBJ2-5 | NA | TRBD2 | TRBV7-2 | TGTGCCAGCACCTCAGCGGGGGGCGGGGTGGAGACCCAGTACTTC | CASTSAGGGVETQYF
TRBJ2-5 | many | TRBD2 | TRBV6-5 | TGTGCCAGCAGCAGGTCCGGGACTACCTCCCGAACCCAGTACTTC | CASSRSGTTSRTQYF
TRBJ2-1 | many | NA | TRBV5-5 | TGTGCCAGCAGCTTAGACGGGGACTCCTACAATGAGCAGTTCTTC | CASSLDGDSYNEQFF
TRBJ1-2 | NA | NA | TRBV18 | TGTGCCAGCCCACACAGCCCTCCTGGCTACACCTTC | CASPHSPPGYTF
TRBJ1-5 | NA | TRBD1 | TRBV6-2/TRBV6-3 | TGTGCCAGCAGTACCGGAACCGGGACAGGGGGATTGCAGCCCCAGCATTTT | CASSTGTGTGGLQPQHF
TRBJ1-2 | few | NA | TRBV6-2/TRBV6-3 | TGTGCCAGCAGTTCGGACGGACGAACCTATGGCTACACCTTC | CASSSDGRTYGYTF
TRBJ2-1 | NA | TRBD1 | TRBV5-1 | TGCGCCAGCAGCTTGGTTCCTGGACAGGAGAATGAGCAGTTCTTC | CASSLVPGQENEQFF
TRBJ2-1 | many | NA | TRBV4-2 | TGTGCCAGCAGCGTAACTCTAGGGCACAATGAGCAGTTCTTC | CASSVTLGHNEQFF
TRBJ2-7 | few | NA | TRBV5-5 | TGTGCCAGCAGCTTGAATTGGGACTACGAGCAGTACTTC | CASSLNWDYEQYF
TRBJ2-5 | NA | NA | TRBV7-7 | TGTGCTAGCAGCTTAGGAGTCCAGAGGTCGGAGACCCAGTACTTC | CASSLGVQRSETQYF